One and the same sample provided the 7 T cell receptor beta chains below, sequenced in a study of blood T cell repertoires in COVID-19. Profiled with immunoSEQ multiplex PCR; TCRdb holds only in-frame clones, not every one. The repertoire holds about 110,000 clones, with around 64% as singletons. Sequences were obtained from peripheral blood. The receptors derive from a middle-aged woman with acute or convalescent COVID-19.

This clone showed up just a few times. J is TRBJ1-1 and V is TRBV7-9; possibly TRBD1 for D (5 bases). In germline, CDR1 is SEHNR, CDR2 FQNEAQ (reference sequence). Trimming removed 5 bases from V and 5 bases from J, with 12 bases in between. This CDR3 contains 13 residues. Here the CDR3 reads CASSLRGFTEAFF. Here the CDR3 DNA reads TGTGCCAGCAGCCTACGGGGGTTTACTGAAGCTTTCTTT. Full variable domain (remainder filled in from reference TRBV7-9 and TRBJ1-1): DTGVSQNPRHKITKRGQNVTFRCDPISEHNRLYWYRQTLGQGPEFLTYFQNEAQLEKSRLLSDRFSAERPKGSFSTLEIQRTEQGDSAMYLCASSLRGFTEAFFGQGTRLTVV.

This clone showed up just a few times. V gene TRBV3-1 (or the pseudogene TRBV3-2) combines with J gene TRBJ2-7, with D possibly TRBD1 on 5 matching bases. Germline V gene sequence: CDR1 LGHDT, CDR2 YNNKEL (reference sequence). The length of the CDR3 is 13 residues. Trimming cost V 5 bases and J 6 bases, with 14 bases left between them. CDR3 in amino acids: CASSSARVFEQYF. The CDR3 coding sequence is TGTGCCAGCAGCTCTGCCAGGGTCTTCGAGCAGTACTTC.

The V call is TRBV12-3 or TRBV12-4, the J call TRBJ2-7; TRBD2 agrees at 8 bases. V dropped 5 bases and J dropped 7; count of bases not matched to a gene: 7. CDR3 length equals 13 residues. The CDR3: CASSRTSLGEQYF. CDR3 DNA sequence: TGTGCCAGCAGTAGGACTAGCCTGGGGGAGCAGTACTTC.

This clone has at least ten counts. This chain links TRBV11-3 with TRBJ1-6; 8 positions match TRBD1. With 2 bases clipped from V and 9 bases from J, the junction kept 9 bases outside the gene matches. There are 16 residues in the CDR3. Germline CDR1 is SGHNT and CDR2 is YENEEA. Here the CDR3 reads CASSLFRDRNVSPLHF. In DNA, the CDR3 is TGTGCCAGCAGCTTATTCCGGGACAGGAATGTTTCACCCCTCCACTTT.

The chain couples TRBV28 to TRBJ1-2; 9 nucleotides agree with TRBD1. The CDR3 is 16 amino acids. With 7 bases clipped from V and 6 bases from J, the junction kept 15 bases outside the gene matches. Germline values: CDR1 MDHEN, CDR2 SYDVKM. CDR3 bases: TGTGCCAGCATCATAGCCGGGACAGGGACCGGTGATGGCTACACCTTC. Its translation: CASIIAGTGTGDGYTF.

This chain links TRBV18 with TRBJ1-3, with D possibly being TRBD1 (6 bases). Germline V gene lookup returns CDR1 KGHSH and CDR2 LQKENI. The CDR3 has 18 residues. With 3 bases removed from V and 0 bases from J, the gap between germline ends came to 18 bases. This chain's CDR3 is CASSPLGRTDSSGNTIYF. The CDR3 bases are TGTGCCAGCTCACCCCTCGGAAGGACAGACAGCTCTGGAAACACCATATATTTT.

V gene TRBV15 combines with J gene TRBJ2-5, with 9 bases that match TRBD1. The germline gives CDR1 LNHNV, CDR2 YYDKDF (reference sequence). CDR3 length: 16 amino acids. Germline trimming cut 1 base from V and 4 bases from J; bases unmatched to any gene: 7. CDR3 sequence (DNA): TGTGCCACCAGCAGAGTTGGTGGGACAGGGTCAGAGACCCAGTACTTC. It yields the protein CATSRVGGTGSETQYF. Full variable domain (missing parts from reference TRBV15 and TRBJ2-5): DAMVIQNPRYQVTQFGKPVTLSCSQTLNHNVMYWYQQKSSQAPKLLFHYYDKDFNNEADTPDNFQSRRPNTSFCFLDIRSPGLGDTAMYLCATSRVGGTGSETQYFGPGTRLLVL.